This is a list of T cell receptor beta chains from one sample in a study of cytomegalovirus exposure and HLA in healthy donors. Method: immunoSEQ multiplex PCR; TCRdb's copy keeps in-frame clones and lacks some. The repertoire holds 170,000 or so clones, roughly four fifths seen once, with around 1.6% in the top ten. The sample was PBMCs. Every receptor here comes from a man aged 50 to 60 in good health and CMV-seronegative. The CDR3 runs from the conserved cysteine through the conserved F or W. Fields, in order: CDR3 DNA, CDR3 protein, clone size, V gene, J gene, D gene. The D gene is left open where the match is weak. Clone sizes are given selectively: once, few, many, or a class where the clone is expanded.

TGTGCCAGCAGCTTAGAGCGCACCGGGGAGCTGTTTTTT	CASSLERTGELFF	NA	TRBV7-9	TRBJ2-2	NA
TGTGCCAGCTCACGGACAGGGGATGGCTACACCTTC	CASSRTGDGYTF	NA	TRBV18	TRBJ1-2	TRBD1
TGTGCCAGCAGCGTCGGGACACCAGCTAACTATGGCTACACCTTC	CASSVGTPANYGYTF	NA	TRBV9	TRBJ1-2	NA
TGTGCCAGCAGACGGACAGGAGGCACAGATACGCAGTATTTT	CASRRTGGTDTQYF	NA	TRBV2	TRBJ2-3	TRBD1
TGTGCCACTCCGGGACAGGGGAACGAGCAGTACTTC	CATPGQGNEQYF	NA	TRBV19	TRBJ2-7	TRBD1
TGTGTCAGCAGTTACGGAGAGGCCGAGCAGTACTTC	CVSSYGEAEQYF	NA	TRBV6-6	TRBJ2-7	NA
TGTGCCAGCAGTTACTTACAGGGCAACACCTTC	CASSYLQGNTF	NA	TRBV28	TRBJ1-2	NA
TGTGCCAGTAGTACGACATTTACTGAAGCTTTCTTT	CASSTTFTEAFF	few	TRBV19	TRBJ1-1	NA
TGTGCCAGCAGCTTAGCGTTCGACGAGCAGTACTTC	CASSLAFDEQYF	NA	TRBV7-2	TRBJ2-7	NA
TGCGCCAGCAGCCAAGATCGGAGCGGGAGCTTTCCCTACGAGCAGTACTTC	CASSQDRSGSFPYEQYF	few	TRBV4-3	TRBJ2-7	TRBD2
TGCGCCAGCATGGCGGGAGGGGGGGGGCAAGAGACCCAGTACTTC	CASMAGGGGQETQYF	NA	TRBV10-2	TRBJ2-5	TRBD2
TGTGCCAGCAACCGGGATAGGGGGCGGTCACCCCTCCACTTT	CASNRDRGRSPLHF	few	TRBV2	TRBJ1-6	TRBD1
TGTGCCAGCAGCTCGGGTCTTCCGGGGGGTGAGCAGTTCTTC	CASSSGLPGGEQFF	NA	TRBV7-2	TRBJ2-1	TRBD2
TGCGCCAGCAGTGAGTCGACGGCGGGGGCCCAAGAGACCCAGTACTTC	CASSESTAGAQETQYF	once	TRBV10-1	TRBJ2-5	NA
TGCGCCAGCAGCTTAGAGGTTTCAGGGGTTTATGGCTACACCTTC	CASSLEVSGVYGYTF	few	TRBV5-1	TRBJ1-2	NA
TGTGCCAGCAACTCCGGACAGGGAGGTTACGAGCAGTACTTC	CASNSGQGGYEQYF	NA	TRBV9	TRBJ2-7	TRBD1
TGTGCCGGTGCAGACAGCAAATCCTACGAGCAGTACTTC	CAGADSKSYEQYF	NA	TRBV28	TRBJ2-7	NA
TGTGCCAGCAGCGAAGCGGCAGGACGGGGTGAAGCTTTCTTT	CASSEAAGRGEAFF	few	TRBV7-3	TRBJ1-1	NA
TGTGCCAGCAGCCAAGTGTGGTTCGGGAATTCACCCCTCCACTTT	CASSQVWFGNSPLHF	NA	TRBV14	TRBJ1-6	NA
TGTGCCAGCAGCTTAACAGTCGCGAGCACTGAAGCTTTCTTT	CASSLTVASTEAFF	NA	TRBV5-4	TRBJ1-1	NA
TGTGCCTGGAGGAGGGGGCAGGGGGGAACCTACGAGCAGTACTTC	CAWRRGQGGTYEQYF	once	TRBV30	TRBJ2-7	NA
TGTGCCAGCAGTAGGGACAGGGGTATGTACGAGCAGTACTTC	CASSRDRGMYEQYF	NA	TRBV6-6	TRBJ2-7	TRBD1
TGTGCCAGCTCACTAGGACAGAAGAACACTGAAGCTTTCTTT	CASSLGQKNTEAFF	NA	TRBV18	TRBJ1-1	NA
TGTGCCAGCAGCTTATATGTAAATACGCAGTATTTT	CASSLYVNTQYF	NA	TRBV7-2	TRBJ2-3	NA
TGTGCCAGCTCACGGGGAGAACCTGGAAACACCATATATTTT	CASSRGEPGNTIYF	once	TRBV18	TRBJ1-3	NA
TGTGCCAGCAGCCGGACAGGGGTAGCGGGAGTCCAAGAGACCCAGTACTTC	CASSRTGVAGVQETQYF	NA	TRBV28	TRBJ2-5	NA
TGTGCCAGCAGTAAGGGACAATACGAGCAGTACTTC	CASSKGQYEQYF	NA	TRBV2	TRBJ2-7	NA
TGTGCCAGCAGTAACTTAGCGGGGATAGGAAGCACCGGGGAGCTGTTTTTT	CASSNLAGIGSTGELFF	NA	TRBV2	TRBJ2-2	TRBD2
TGTGCCAGCAGCCGACAGTTTAATGAAAAACTGTTTTTT	CASSRQFNEKLFF	NA	TRBV7-2	TRBJ1-4	NA
TGTGCCAGCAGCGCAACAGGGGGCCAGTATCAGCCCCAGCATTTT	CASSATGGQYQPQHF	NA	TRBV5-5	TRBJ1-5	TRBD1
TGTGCCAGCAGTTACGGTATGGGGACTGACGAGCAGTACTTC	CASSYGMGTDEQYF	NA	TRBV6-5	TRBJ2-7	NA
TGTGCCAGTAGTCCTCCCGCGGGACTAGCGGGGGGGCCTACCGGGGAGCTGTTTTTT	CASSPPAGLAGGPTGELFF	few	TRBV19	TRBJ2-2	TRBD2
TGTGCCAGCAGTTACTCGTTCGGAGGCTCCTACGAGCAGTACTTC	CASSYSFGGSYEQYF	NA	TRBV6-5	TRBJ2-7	NA
TGTGCCAGCATCTACGGGGCTAACTATGGCTACACCTTC	CASIYGANYGYTF	NA	TRBV6-1	TRBJ1-2	NA
TGTGCCAGCAGCTTAGCCCAGGGGGTCCAGCCCCAGCATTTT	CASSLAQGVQPQHF	NA	TRBV7-2	TRBJ1-5	TRBD1
TGTGCCAGCTACGTCGGGGGAGTGAACACTGAAGCTTTCTTT	CASYVGGVNTEAFF	NA	TRBV6-5	TRBJ1-1	NA
TGTGCCAGCTCACCAAGTACAGGGCGGTTTTCTTTCTTT	CASSPSTGRFSFF	NA	TRBV18	TRBJ1-1	NA
TGTGCCAGCTTACCACCTACCGGGGGACAGTACTTC	CASLPPTGGQYF	NA	TRBV18	TRBJ2-7	NA
TGCAGTGGTACACGGGACTATGGCTACACCTTC	CSGTRDYGYTF	NA	TRBV20-1	TRBJ1-2	NA
TGTGCCAGTAACCTACAGAGTCGGAGCAATCAGCCCCAGCATTTT	CASNLQSRSNQPQHF	NA	TRBV19	TRBJ1-5	NA